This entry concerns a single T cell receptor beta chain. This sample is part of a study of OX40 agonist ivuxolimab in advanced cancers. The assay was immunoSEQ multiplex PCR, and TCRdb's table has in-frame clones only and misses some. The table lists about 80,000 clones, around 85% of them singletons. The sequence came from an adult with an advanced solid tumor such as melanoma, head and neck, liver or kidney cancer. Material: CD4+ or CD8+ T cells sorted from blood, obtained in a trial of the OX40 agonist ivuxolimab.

In DNA form, the CDR3 reads TGTGCCAGCAGCCAGGGGGCGCTGGTTAATGATGGCTACACCTTC. Its translation is CASSQGALVNDGYTF. The chain carries TRBV28 and TRBJ1-2; TRBD1 matches at 8 bases. V lost 6 bases to trimming and J lost 6 bases; unmatched junction nucleotides: 12. This CDR3 is built from 15 residues. Germline V gene lookup returns CDR1 MDHEN and CDR2 SYDVKM.